This T cell receptor beta chain was sequenced in a study of cytomegalovirus exposure and HLA in healthy donors. Worth noting for this clone: Antigen: not known.

PCR used 60 Vbeta primers and 13 Jbeta primers. Assay: immunoSEQ multiplex PCR; the TCRdb copy retains only in-frame clones and omits some. The sample lists under 200,000 clones, 65% to 80% seen once, with about 4.5% in the top ten. This CDR3 spans 13 amino acids. V was trimmed by 6 bases and J by 4 bases, leaving 15 bases between them. The V gene's germline CDR1 is SQVTM and CDR2 ANQGSEA. Whole-study results and caveats: Excluded were some V segments that proved indistinguishable, including TRBV6-2 and TRBV6-3.

This chain uses TRBV29-1 with TRBJ2-5; tentatively, D is TRBD1 (6 bases). The sequenced sample was PBMCs. This TCR was sampled from a man in his forties or fifties in good health and CMV-seronegative. CDR3 sequence reads: CSVMDSLRETQYF. The CDR3 DNA sequence: TGCAGCGTGATGGACAGCTTGAGAGAGACCCAGTACTTC.